Presented here are 27 T cell receptor beta chains from one specimen sequenced in a study of blood T cell repertoires in COVID-19. Method: immunoSEQ multiplex PCR; TCRdb's copy keeps in-frame clones and lacks some. The repertoire holds approximately 170,000 clones, with about four fifths as singletons. Sample: peripheral blood. These receptors were obtained from a woman at least 80 years old with acute or convalescent COVID-19.

V usage is TRBV12-3 or TRBV12-4 and J usage is TRBJ2-5; the match to TRBD1 covers 7 bases. J lost 5 bases, V lost 3 bases, and 3 bases had no gene match. The CDR3 covers 13 residues. CDR3 sequence: CASSLRQGETQYF. CDR3 DNA: TGTGCCAGCAGTTTGCGACAGGGCGAGACCCAGTACTTC.

The rearrangement joins TRBV7-9 to TRBJ1-4; 9 bases align to TRBD1. J was trimmed by 17 bases and V by 6 bases; bases with no gene match: 16. The CDR3 runs 14 residues. Germline V gene lookup returns CDR1 SEHNR and CDR2 FQNEAQ (reference sequence). Here the CDR3 DNA reads TGTGCCAGCAGTGGTTCGGGGACAGGGAAAATTCTTTTTTTT. This encodes CASSGSGTGKILFF. The full variable domain, rest sourced from reference TRBV7-9 and TRBJ1-4, is DTGVSQNPRHKITKRGQNVTFRCDPISEHNRLYWYRQTLGQGPEFLTYFQNEAQLEKSRLLSDRFSAERPKGSFSTLEIQRTEQGDSAMYLCASSGSGTGKILFFGSGTQLSVL.

The chain recombines TRBV3-1 (or the pseudogene TRBV3-2) with TRBJ2-3; 7 nucleotides align to TRBD1. Germline loops: CDR1 LGHDT, CDR2 YNNKEL (reference sequence). The CDR3 is made up of 12 amino acids. V dropped 4 bases and J dropped 12; count of bases not matched to a gene: 7. CDR3 nucleotide sequence: TGTGCCAGCAGCCCACAGGGGATCCTCCAGTATTTT. Protein: CASSPQGILQYF.

The V call is TRBV12-3 or TRBV12-4, the J call TRBJ2-3, with no clear D. This CDR3 spans 11 amino acids. Trimming took 1 base from V and 14 from J, leaving 10 bases between them. This CDR3 reads CASSLGLRLYF. In nucleotides, the CDR3 is TGTGCCAGCAGTTTAGGGCTGAGACTGTATTTT.

In its sample, this clone was seen a few times. The rearrangement uses TRBV15 and TRBJ2-7, with TRBD2 matching 9 bases. The CDR3 runs 16 residues. Per germline, CDR1 LNHNV and CDR2 YYDKDF (reference sequence). With V trimmed by 0 bases and J by 6 bases, 9 bases remained unmatched. The CDR3 nucleotides are TGTGCCACCAGCAGAGATCTCGGGACTAGCAGTGGCGAGCAGTACTTC. It codes for CATSRDLGTSSGEQYF.

The chain combines TRBV10-3 with TRBJ1-2, with TRBD1 identical over 8 bases. V lost 2 bases, J lost 2 bases, and 4 bases stayed unmatched. Germline assignment: CDR1 ENHRY and CDR2 SYGVKD. The CDR3 is 15 residues long. As DNA, the CDR3 is TGTGCCATCAGTGAGGGACAGGGTTCGAACTATGGCTACACCTTC. It specifies CAISEGQGSNYGYTF.

The J gene is TRBJ2-1, the V gene TRBV6-5, with D possibly TRBD2 on 5 matching bases. V was cut by 6 bases and J by 0 bases, with 6 bases left in between. The CDR3 contains 13 residues. The germline V gene has CDR1 MNHEY and CDR2 SVGAGI. The CDR3 DNA sequence: TGTGCCAGCAGGGGGAGCTCCTACAATGAGCAGTTCTTC. It is translated as CASRGSSYNEQFF.

This clone was seen only a few times. This chain uses TRBV12-5 with TRBJ2-5, with 7 bases that match TRBD1. This CDR3 comprises 13 residues. CDR1 is LGHNT, CDR2 FRNRAP, per germline. Germline trimming cut 2 bases from V and 4 bases from J; bases unmatched to any gene: 1. The CDR3 nucleotides are TGTGCTAGTGGTTTGTCAGGGGGAGAGACCCAGTACTTC. Its protein product is CASGLSGGETQYF.

V gene TRBV5-4 combines with J gene TRBJ2-7, with no clear D. The CDR3 is made up of 13 amino acids. With 1 base removed from V and 6 bases from J, the gap between germline ends came to 11 bases. The V gene's germline CDR1 is SGHNT and CDR2 YYREEE (reference sequence). The CDR3 sequence: CASSLISGSEQYF. The CDR3 DNA reads TGTGCCAGCAGCTTGATTTCCGGTTCCGAGCAGTACTTC. Combining the CDR3 with reference TRBV5-4 and TRBJ2-7 gives the whole variable domain ETGVTQSPTHLIKTRGQQVTLRCSSQSGHNTVSWYQQALGQGPQFIFQYYREEENGRGNFPPRFSGLQFPNYSSELNVNALELDDSALYLCASSLISGSEQYFGPGTRLTVT.

This clone was seen a handful of times. V usage is TRBV2 and J usage is TRBJ1-6; D gene ambiguous. This CDR3 region has 15 residues. Per the germline V gene, CDR1 is SNHLY and CDR2 is FYNNEI. Trimming took 4 bases from V and 9 from J, leaving 16 bases between them. The CDR3 DNA is TGTGCCAGCAGTGTCGGAGGAAATGGTATTTCACCCCTCCACTTT. Translating gives CASSVGGNGISPLHF.

This clone was detected only a few times. This chain uses TRBV9 with TRBJ1-2; 8 bases fit TRBD1. V was clipped by 0 bases and J by 6 bases; unmatched bases: 10. The CDR3 has 16 amino acids. Germline-derived CDR1 and CDR2 are SGDLS and YYNGEE. CDR3 loop: CASSVDETGVRNGYTF. The CDR3 DNA reads as TGTGCCAGCAGCGTAGATGAGACAGGGGTAAGAAATGGCTACACCTTC.

V usage is TRBV12-3 or TRBV12-4 and J usage is TRBJ1-2; D not certain. V lost 7 bases and J 8 bases, leaving 17 bases between the germline ends. This CDR3 contains 13 residues. This chain's CDR3 is CASTPNGYPGYTF. DNA of the CDR3: TGTGCCAGCACTCCCAACGGTTATCCCGGCTACACCTTC.

The chain links TRBV2 to TRBJ2-5; possibly TRBD1 for D (7 bases). Germline V lookup: CDR1 SNHLY, CDR2 FYNNEI. The CDR3 is made up of 14 amino acids. Trimming took off 9 bases at V and 0 bases at J, with 14 bases between the two ends. CDR3: CASIAGGYQETQYF. For the CDR3, the DNA is TGTGCCAGTATTGCAGGGGGGTACCAAGAGACCCAGTACTTC.

This sequence joins TRBV19 and TRBJ2-3; D not certain. The CDR3 has 14 amino acids. V was cut by 8 bases and J by 0 bases, with 12 bases left in between. From germline, CDR1 is LNHDA and CDR2 SQIVND (reference sequence). CDR3 loop: CASAQSKSTDTQYF. The CDR3 region has the DNA TGTGCCAGTGCACAGTCTAAGAGCACAGATACGCAGTATTTT.

This sequence joins TRBV9 and TRBJ1-2; 8 nucleotides line up with TRBD1. This CDR3 has 12 amino acids. Germline values: CDR1 SGDLS, CDR2 YYNGEE. V lost 4 bases and J lost 8; bases outside the gene matches: 4. The chain's CDR3 is CASSSDRGGYTF. CDR3 DNA: TGTGCCAGCAGCTCAGACAGGGGAGGCTACACCTTC.

The chain recombines TRBV29-1 with TRBJ1-5; a possible D gene is TRBD1 (5 bases). V lost 3 bases and J 4 bases, leaving 13 bases between the germline ends. The CDR3 covers 14 residues. CDR1 and CDR2 from the germline V gene are SQVTM and ANQGSEA. The chain's CDR3 is CSVDPHRLNQPQHF. The CDR3 DNA sequence: TGCAGCGTTGACCCCCACAGGCTGAATCAGCCCCAGCATTTT. The full variable domain, rest sourced from reference TRBV29-1 and TRBJ1-5, is SAVISQKPSRDICQRGTSLTIQCQVDSQVTMMFWYRQQPGQSLTLIATANQGSEATYESGFVIDKFPISRPNLTFSTLTVSNMSPEDSSIYLCSVDPHRLNQPQHFGDGTRLSIL.

This clone was counted between two and nine times. The chain carries TRBV6-2 or TRBV6-3 and TRBJ2-1, with TRBD2 matching over 11 bases. The V gene end was trimmed by 4 bases and the J gene end by 1 base; junction bases not matched to a gene: 6. Germline V CDR1 and CDR2: MNHEY, SVGEGT. The length of the CDR3 is 17 residues. The CDR3 loop is CASSSRTSGRSYNEQFF. CDR3 coding DNA: TGTGCCAGCAGTTCTCGGACTAGCGGGCGTTCCTACAATGAGCAGTTCTTC.

Concerning this clone itself: The sample carries other DNA sequences with the same CDR3. The chain carries TRBV20-1 and TRBJ1-1; no reliable D call. V dropped 5 bases and J dropped 0 bases, with 4 bases sitting between them. CDR1 DFQATT and CDR2 SNEGSKA come from the germline V gene (reference sequence). The CDR3 has 11 residues. CDR3 region: CSAAVNTEAFF. CDR3 in DNA: TGCAGTGCTGCAGTGAACACTGAAGCTTTCTTT.

The genes are TRBV7-2 and TRBJ2-7; weak D call: TRBD2 (6 bases). The germline gives CDR1 SGHTA, CDR2 FQGNSA. V lost 2 bases to trimming and J lost 2 bases, with 10 bases between them. The CDR3 runs to 14 residues. The CDR3 here is CASSLHGGPYEQYF. The CDR3 DNA is TGTGCCAGCAGCTTACACGGGGGTCCCTACGAGCAGTACTTC.

Turning to this clone: The same CDR3 can be traced to other DNA sequences in this sample. This chain joins TRBV30 and TRBJ1-1; 7 bases align to TRBD1. The germline gives CDR1 GTSNPN, CDR2 SVGIG (reference sequence). The CDR3 is 13 residues long. V shed 2 bases, J shed 1 base, and the junction held 1 base outside the gene matches. CDR3 DNA sequence: TGTGCCTGGAGTAGACAGGGGAACACTGAAGCTTTCTTT. Translated, it gives CAWSRQGNTEAFF. Full variable domain (rest looked up from reference TRBV30 and TRBJ1-1): SQTIHQWPATLVQPVGSPLSLECTVEGTSNPNLYWYRQAAGRGLQLLFYSVGIGQISSEVPQNLSASRPQDRQFILSSKKLLLSDSGFYLCAWSRQGNTEAFFGQGTRLTVV.

This sequence joins TRBV5-1 and TRBJ2-6; TRBD1 matches 8 bases. With 4 bases clipped from V and 6 bases from J, the junction kept 18 bases outside the gene matches. This CDR3 has 19 amino acids. The germline gives CDR1 SGHRS, CDR2 YFSETQ. The CDR3 spells CASSLEPTGDFSSANVLTF. The CDR3 DNA reads TGCGCCAGCAGCCTAGAACCGACAGGGGATTTCTCTTCGGCCAACGTCCTGACTTTC.

The chain recombines TRBV10-3 with TRBJ2-2; TRBD2 matches at 10 bases. After removal of 4 bases from V and 7 bases from J, the junction contained 6 bases not matched to a gene. This CDR3 region has 15 residues. Germline CDR1 and CDR2: ENHRY and SYGVKD. CDR3 nucleotide sequence: TGTGCCATCAGTGGAAGTCTAGCGGGAGTCGGGGAGCTGTTTTTT. The encoded protein is CAISGSLAGVGELFF.

V gene TRBV4-2 combines with J gene TRBJ1-4, with a possible D match to TRBD1 (6 bases). The CDR3 has 15 amino acids. The V end lost 0 bases, the J end lost 6 bases, and 11 bases lay between the germline ends. The germline gives CDR1 LGHNA, CDR2 YNFKEQ. CDR3 region: CASSQEAAGDEKLFF. In DNA, the CDR3 is TGTGCCAGCAGCCAAGAAGCAGCAGGGGATGAAAAACTGTTTTTT.

This chain joins TRBV6-1 and TRBJ2-3; the match to TRBD2 covers 15 bases. In germline, CDR1 is MNHNS, CDR2 SASEGT. This CDR3 spans 19 amino acids. Trimming removed 0 bases from V and 5 bases from J; junction bases left unmatched: 9. CDR3 sequence (DNA): TGTGCCAGCAGTGAAGCGAAAGGACTAGCGGGAGGGCTTAAAGATACGCAGTATTTT. It yields the protein CASSEAKGLAGGLKDTQYF.

This clone was observed a single time. V usage is TRBV10-3 and J usage is TRBJ2-3; D uncertain. The CDR3 is made up of 15 amino acids. V lost 0 bases and J lost 2, with 9 bases in between. Germline V gene sequence: CDR1 ENHRY, CDR2 SYGVKD. Here the CDR3 DNA reads TGTGCCATCAGTGAGTCTATAGCATCCACAGATACGCAGTATTTT. The encoded protein is CAISESIASTDTQYF.

There are a few counts of this clone. The rearrangement joins TRBV5-4 to TRBJ2-7, with 7 bases fitting TRBD1. This CDR3 contains 13 residues. Germline V gene data show CDR1 as SGHNT and CDR2 as YYREEE (reference sequence). The V segment lost 2 bases and the J segment 9 bases; nucleotides outside the gene matches: 8. The CDR3 region is CASSLNRGLVQYF. CDR3 DNA sequence: TGTGCCAGCAGCTTAAACAGGGGTTTGGTGCAGTACTTC.

This sequence joins TRBV12-3 or TRBV12-4 and TRBJ1-5; TRBD1 is a possible D gene (6 bases). V was trimmed by 6 bases and J by 6 bases, leaving 12 bases between them. This CDR3 spans 13 amino acids. CDR3 residues: CASSYTGRQPQHF. In DNA, the CDR3 is TGTGCCAGCAGCTACACAGGGCGTCAGCCCCAGCATTTT.